This TCR beta chain was captured in a study of T cell repertoires in cytomegalovirus infection. Study context: Evidence of both CMV infection and a matching HLA type came from public TCR beta signatures.

This CDR3 comprises 13 residues. The ends lost 8 bases at V and 5 bases at J; junction bases unmatched: 6. In germline, CDR1 is SEHNR, CDR2 FQNEAQ (reference sequence). Broader study findings: Cumulated frequencies of public TCR beta families served to identify carriers of CMV plus the relevant HLA. Within the response measured ex vivo, HLA-C-restricted CMV-specific TCR beta clonotypes were dominant.

Concerning this clonotype itself: What it binds is unknown.

TCRdb reanalysed the reads using MiXCR and keeps one entry per CDR3 protein. The sample holds around 100,000 distinct CDR3 sequences, 10% seen once. The rearrangement uses TRBV7-9 and TRBJ1-5; 7 nucleotides agree with TRBD1. This sequence was found in a human donor in good health (CMV status not recorded). Some clones in this sample may be carry-over from other donors' samples. The sequenced sample consisted of PBMCs, sequenced either directly or after in vitro stimulation (not recorded which). CDR3 in DNA: TGTGCCAGCCAGGGACAGACAGATCAGCCCCAGCATTTT. It encodes CASQGQTDQPQHF.